This T cell receptor (beta chain) came from a study of T cells in localized non-small cell lung cancer. Concerning this clone: Its antigen is still unknown.

Data came from immunoSEQ multiplex PCR; TCRdb stores just in-frame clones and leaves some out. The repertoire includes roughly 33,000 clones, 88% of them detected once, and 4.2% sits in the top ten. The CDR3 is 13 amino acids. Germline values: CDR1 MNHEY, CDR2 SVGAGI. With V trimmed by 7 bases and J by 5 bases, 5 bases remained unmatched. Study-wide results and limits: Tumor trailed uninvolved adjacent lung in T cell clonality, which peaked there. One tumor region alone was sequenced, and heterogeneity therefore remains possible. A median approximately 57 of the top 100 tumor clones appeared in adjacent lung. Higher blood T cell density went with longer overall survival.

This specimen consisted of peripheral blood, obtained before any cancer treatment. The chain has TRBV6-5 and TRBJ2-1; 7 positions agree with TRBD1. The TCR was taken from a woman aged 40-70 years with stage I lung adenocarcinoma. The CDR3 reads CASTGQGDNEQFF. CDR3 nucleotides: TGTGCCAGCACCGGGCAGGGGGACAATGAGCAGTTCTTC.